This record looks at one TCR beta chain sequence and its context. The antigen remains unidentified. Only in-frame clones appear in the TCRdb table, and some are missing; sequencing was by immunoSEQ multiplex PCR. The sample records about 97,000 clones, around 90% being singletons. This sample stems from a study of graft-versus-host responses after intestinal transplantation. Study information: Recipients got multivisceral, liver-intestinal, or isolated intestinal transplants. Once they had received anti-thymocyte globulin induction, all recipients took tacrolimus and steroids for about three years.

Study findings and constraints: Recipient marrow harbored GvH clones, some of which surfaced first in ileum or blood.

The material was PBMCs, obtained about 450 days after intestinal transplant. This TCR came from a human patient who received an intestinal transplant, so some T cells may come from the graft donor.

In DNA form, the CDR3 reads TGTGCCAGCAGTGCTTGGCGGGGGCCCCAAGAGACCCAGTACTTC. It is translated as CASSAWRGPQETQYF. The V call is TRBV2, the J call TRBJ2-5, with a weak D call TRBD2 (7 bases). The CDR3 is made up of 15 amino acids. Trimming shortened V by 4 bases and J by 1 base, and 13 bases separated the two germline ends. From germline, CDR1 is SNHLY and CDR2 FYNNEI.